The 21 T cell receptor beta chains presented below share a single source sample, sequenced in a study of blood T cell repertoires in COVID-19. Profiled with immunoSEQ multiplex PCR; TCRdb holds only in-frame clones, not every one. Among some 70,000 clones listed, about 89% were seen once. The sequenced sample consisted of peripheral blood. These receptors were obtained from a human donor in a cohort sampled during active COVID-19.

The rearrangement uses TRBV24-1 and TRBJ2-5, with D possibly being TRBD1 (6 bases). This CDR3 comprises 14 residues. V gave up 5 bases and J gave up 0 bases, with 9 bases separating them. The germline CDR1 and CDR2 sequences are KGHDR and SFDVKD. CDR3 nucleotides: TGTGCCACCAGTGCCCGGGACAACCAAGAGACCCAGTACTTC. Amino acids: CATSARDNQETQYF.

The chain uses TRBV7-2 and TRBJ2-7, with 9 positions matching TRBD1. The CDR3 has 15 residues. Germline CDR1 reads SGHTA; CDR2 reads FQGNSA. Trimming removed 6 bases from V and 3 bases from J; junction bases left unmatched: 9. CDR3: CASSGTGNSGYEQYF. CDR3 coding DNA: TGTGCCAGCAGTGGGACAGGGAATAGCGGCTACGAGCAGTACTTC.

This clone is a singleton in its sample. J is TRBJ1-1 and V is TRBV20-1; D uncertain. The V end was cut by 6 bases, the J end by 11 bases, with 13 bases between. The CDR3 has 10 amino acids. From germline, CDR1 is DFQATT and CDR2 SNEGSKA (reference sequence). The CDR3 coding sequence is TGCAGTGCCGAGATCGATACGGCTTTCTTT. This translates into CSAEIDTAFF.

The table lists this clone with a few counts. As DNA, the CDR3 is TGCGCCAGCAGGCGGGACGGAAGCTCCTACGAGCAGTACTTC. Its protein is CASRRDGSSYEQYF. This chain uses TRBV10-1 with TRBJ2-7; D may be TRBD2 (6 bases). CDR1 and CDR2 (germline): WNHNN, SYGVQD (reference sequence). The CDR3 is 14 residues long. V lost 6 bases and J lost 0, with 12 bases in between.

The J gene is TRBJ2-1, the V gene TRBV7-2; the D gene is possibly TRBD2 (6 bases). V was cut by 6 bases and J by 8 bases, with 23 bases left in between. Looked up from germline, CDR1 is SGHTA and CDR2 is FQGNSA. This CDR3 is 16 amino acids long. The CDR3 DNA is TGTGCCAGCAGGGCCCAACCGGGACTCTCTACCGATGAGCAGTTCTTC. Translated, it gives CASRAQPGLSTDEQFF.

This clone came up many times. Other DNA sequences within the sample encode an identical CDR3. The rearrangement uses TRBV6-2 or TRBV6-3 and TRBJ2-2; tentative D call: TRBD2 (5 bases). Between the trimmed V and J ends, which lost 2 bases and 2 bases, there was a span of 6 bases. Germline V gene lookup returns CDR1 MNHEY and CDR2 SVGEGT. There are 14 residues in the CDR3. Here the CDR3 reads CASSYGRNTGELFF. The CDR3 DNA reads TGTGCCAGCAGTTACGGGAGAAACACCGGGGAGCTGTTTTTT.

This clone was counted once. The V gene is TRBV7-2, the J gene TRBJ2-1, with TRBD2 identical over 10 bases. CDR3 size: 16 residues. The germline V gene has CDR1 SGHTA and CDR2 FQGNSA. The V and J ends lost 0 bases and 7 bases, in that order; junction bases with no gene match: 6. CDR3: CASSLASSGGANEQFF. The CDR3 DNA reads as TGTGCCAGCAGCTTAGCGTCGAGCGGGGGGGCGAATGAGCAGTTCTTC.

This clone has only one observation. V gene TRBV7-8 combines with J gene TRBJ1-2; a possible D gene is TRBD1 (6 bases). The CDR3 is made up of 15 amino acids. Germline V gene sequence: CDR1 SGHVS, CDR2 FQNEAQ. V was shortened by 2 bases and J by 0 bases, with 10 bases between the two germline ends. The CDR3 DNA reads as TGTGCCAGCAGCTTAAACAGGGCCGCTAACTATGGCTACACCTTC. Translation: CASSLNRAANYGYTF.

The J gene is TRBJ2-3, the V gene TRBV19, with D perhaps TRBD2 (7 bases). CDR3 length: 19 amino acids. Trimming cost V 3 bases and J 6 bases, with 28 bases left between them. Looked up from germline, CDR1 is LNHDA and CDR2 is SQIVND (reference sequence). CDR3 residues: CASSMGRTRPGGPRDTQYF. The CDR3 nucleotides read TGTGCCAGTAGTATGGGCAGAACCAGACCCGGGGGGCCGAGGGATACGCAGTATTTT.

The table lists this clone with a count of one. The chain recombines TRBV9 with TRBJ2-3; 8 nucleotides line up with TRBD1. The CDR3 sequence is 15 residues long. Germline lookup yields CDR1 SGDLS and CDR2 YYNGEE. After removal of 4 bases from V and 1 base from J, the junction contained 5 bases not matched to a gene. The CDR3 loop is CASSRGQGGTDTQYF. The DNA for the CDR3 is TGTGCCAGCAGCCGAGGACAGGGAGGCACAGATACGCAGTATTTT.

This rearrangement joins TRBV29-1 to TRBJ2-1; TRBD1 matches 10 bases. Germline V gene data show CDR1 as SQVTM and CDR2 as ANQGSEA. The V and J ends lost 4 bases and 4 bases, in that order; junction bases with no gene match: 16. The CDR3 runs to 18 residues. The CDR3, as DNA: TGCAGCGTTGCGGGGACAGGGGAGACTGAAAGGGCTTACAATGAGCAGTTCTTC. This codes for CSVAGTGETERAYNEQFF.

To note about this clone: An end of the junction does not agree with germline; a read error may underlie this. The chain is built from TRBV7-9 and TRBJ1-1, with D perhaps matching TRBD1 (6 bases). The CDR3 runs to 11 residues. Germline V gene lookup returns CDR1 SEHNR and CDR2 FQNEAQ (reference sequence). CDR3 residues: CASSSLGQTLF. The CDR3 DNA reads TGTGCCAGCAGCTCACTAGGACAGACCTTATTT. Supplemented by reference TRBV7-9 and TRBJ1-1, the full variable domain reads DTGVSQNPRHKITKRGQNVTFRCDPISEHNRLYWYRQTLGQGPEFLTYFQNEAQLEKSRLLSDRFSAERPKGSFSTLEIQRTEQGDSAMYLCASSSLGQTLFGQGTRLTVV.

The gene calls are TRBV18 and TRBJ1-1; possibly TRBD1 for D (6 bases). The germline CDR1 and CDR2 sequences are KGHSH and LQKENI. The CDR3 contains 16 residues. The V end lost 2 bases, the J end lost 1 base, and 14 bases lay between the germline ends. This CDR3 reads CASSPIFTGPNTEAFF. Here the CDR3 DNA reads TGTGCCAGCTCACCAATATTTACAGGGCCGAACACTGAAGCTTTCTTT.

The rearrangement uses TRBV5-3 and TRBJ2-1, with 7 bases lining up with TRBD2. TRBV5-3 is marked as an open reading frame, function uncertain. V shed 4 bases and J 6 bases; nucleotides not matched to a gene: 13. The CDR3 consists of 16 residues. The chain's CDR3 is CARSRAGPRAVNEQFF. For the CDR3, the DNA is TGTGCCAGAAGCAGAGCGGGGCCGCGTGCGGTCAATGAGCAGTTCTTC.

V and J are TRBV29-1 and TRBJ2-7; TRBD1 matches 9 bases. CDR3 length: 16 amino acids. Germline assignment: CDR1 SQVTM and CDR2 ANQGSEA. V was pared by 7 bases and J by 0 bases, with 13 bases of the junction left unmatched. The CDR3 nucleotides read TGCAGCGCCCAGAAGGCCGGGACAGGGAGCTCCTACGAGCAGTACTTC. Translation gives CSAQKAGTGSSYEQYF.

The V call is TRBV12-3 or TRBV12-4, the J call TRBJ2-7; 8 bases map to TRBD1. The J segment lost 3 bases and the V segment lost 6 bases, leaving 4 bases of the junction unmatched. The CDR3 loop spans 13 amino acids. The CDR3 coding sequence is TGTGCCAGCAGCCCGACAGGGGTCTACGAGCAGTACTTC. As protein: CASSPTGVYEQYF.

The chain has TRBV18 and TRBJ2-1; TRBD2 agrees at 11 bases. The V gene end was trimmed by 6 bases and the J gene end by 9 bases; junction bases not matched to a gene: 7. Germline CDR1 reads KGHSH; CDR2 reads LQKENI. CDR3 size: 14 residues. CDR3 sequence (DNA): TGTGCCAGCTCGGAAGCCGGGACTAGCGGTGAGCAGTTCTTC. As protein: CASSEAGTSGEQFF.

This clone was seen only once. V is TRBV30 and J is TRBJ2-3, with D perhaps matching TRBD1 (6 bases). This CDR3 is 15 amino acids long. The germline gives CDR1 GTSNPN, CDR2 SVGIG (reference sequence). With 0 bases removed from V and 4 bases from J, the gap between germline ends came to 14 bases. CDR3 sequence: CAWSVRGSFADTQYF. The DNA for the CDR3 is TGTGCCTGGAGTGTAAGGGGGAGTTTCGCAGATACGCAGTATTTT.

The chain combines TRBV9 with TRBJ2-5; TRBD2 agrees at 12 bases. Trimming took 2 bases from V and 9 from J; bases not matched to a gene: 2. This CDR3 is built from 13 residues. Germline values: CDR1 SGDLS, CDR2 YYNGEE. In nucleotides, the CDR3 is TGTGCCAGCAGCGTTTCTAGCGGGGGGGCCCAGTACTTC. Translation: CASSVSSGGAQYF. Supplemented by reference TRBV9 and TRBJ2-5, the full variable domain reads DSGVTQTPKHLITATGQRVTLRCSPRSGDLSVYWYQQSLDQGLQFLIQYYNGEERAKGNILERFSAQQFPDLHSELNLSSLELGDSALYFCASSVSSGGAQYFGPGTRLLVL.

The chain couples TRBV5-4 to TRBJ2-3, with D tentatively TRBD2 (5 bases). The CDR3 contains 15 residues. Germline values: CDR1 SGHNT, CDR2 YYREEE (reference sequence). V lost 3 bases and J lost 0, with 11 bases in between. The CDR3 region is CASSSGLVSTDTQYF. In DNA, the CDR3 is TGTGCCAGCAGCTCAGGACTTGTTAGCACAGATACGCAGTATTTT.

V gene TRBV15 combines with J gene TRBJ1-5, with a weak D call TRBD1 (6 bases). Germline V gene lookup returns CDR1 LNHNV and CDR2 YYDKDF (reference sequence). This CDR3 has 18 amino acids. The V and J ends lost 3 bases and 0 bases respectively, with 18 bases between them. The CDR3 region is CATSRRGGREPSNQPQHF. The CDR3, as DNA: TGTGCCACCAGCAGGAGGGGGGGCCGGGAACCTAGCAATCAGCCCCAGCATTTT.